This is a list of T cell receptor beta chains from one sample in a study of technical replicates of blood from a handful of donors. Using immunoSEQ multiplex PCR, the repertoire was profiled, and TCRdb retains in-frame clones only, with some absent. The table includes around 97,000 clones, roughly 96% detected once. Sequenced material: T cells isolated from PBMCs. These receptors all come from a human donor in good health. The CDR3 runs from the conserved cysteine through the conserved F or W. A D gene is named only where the DNA matches it firmly. Rows may omit the clone size; those that give it use once, few, many or a size class.

- | TRBJ2-7 | TRBV21-1 | - | CASSNGGLAIHEQYF | TGTGCCAGCAGCAATGGGGGACTAGCGATACACGAGCAGTACTTC
- | TRBJ2-1 | TRBV19 | - | CASSGNREYQEQFF | TGTGCCAGTAGTGGAAACAGGGAATATCAGGAGCAGTTCTTC
once | TRBJ2-2 | TRBV6-5 | - | CASSQVTGELFF | TGTGCCAGCAGTCAGGTCACCGGGGAGCTGTTTTTT
- | TRBJ1-2 | TRBV10-1 | - | CASSELRYYGYTF | TGCGCCAGCAGTGAGTTGAGATACTATGGCTACACCTTC
- | TRBJ2-1 | TRBV27 | TRBD2 | CASRPLGAGGTYNEQFF | TGTGCCAGCAGGCCCCTAGGGGCGGGAGGCACCTACAATGAGCAGTTCTTC
- | TRBJ2-7 | TRBV7-8 | TRBD2 | CASSWGLAGYEQYF | TGTGCCAGCAGCTGGGGACTAGCGGGATACGAGCAGTACTTC
- | TRBJ2-5 | TRBV18 | - | CASSPTRTVQETQYF | TGTGCCAGCTCACCTACTAGGACGGTACAAGAGACCCAGTACTTC
- | TRBJ2-3 | TRBV5-8 | - | CASSFDRERQGTQYF | TGTGCCAGCAGCTTCGATCGGGAGAGGCAGGGTACGCAGTATTTT
- | TRBJ2-3 | TRBV6-1 | TRBD1 | CASTKDRASTDTQYF | TGTGCCAGCACCAAGGACAGGGCAAGCACAGATACGCAGTATTTT
- | TRBJ2-7 | TRBV6-6 | - | CASNRDTSYEQYF | TGTGCCAGCAACAGGGACACCTCCTACGAGCAGTACTTC
few | TRBJ2-1 | TRBV4-1 | - | CASSPLTSNNEQFF | TGCGCCAGCAGCCCCCTGACTAGTAACAATGAGCAGTTCTTC
- | TRBJ2-7 | TRBV2 | TRBD2 | CAIPTSGSPYEQYF | TGTGCCATCCCGACTAGCGGGAGCCCCTACGAGCAGTACTTC
- | TRBJ1-1 | TRBV6-1 | - | CASSVTVNTEAFF | TGTGCCAGCAGTGTTACAGTGAACACTGAAGCTTTCTTT
- | TRBJ2-7 | TRBV7-3 | TRBD1 | CASSSGTGDPYEQYF | TGTGCCAGCAGCTCCGGGACAGGGGACCCCTACGAGCAGTACTTC